The present T cell receptor (beta chain) was sequenced within a study of T cell responses to AZD1222 COVID-19 vaccine. This clone was found a few times. The antigen remains undetermined. Findings and caveats of the study: Clonal diversity was possibly underestimated, and the donors were mostly white British, with more females.

TCRdb's table, derived via immunoSEQ multiplex PCR, lists solely in-frame clones and lacks some. The sample shows tens of thousands of clones, approximately 80% of them seen only once. Germline V gene lookup returns CDR1 MNHEY and CDR2 SVGAGI. The CDR3 length is 15 residues. V dropped 2 bases and J dropped 5 bases, with 12 bases sitting between them. The V gene is TRBV6-5, the J gene TRBJ1-4; D unclear. Sample: peripheral blood, taken on day 0 of AZD1222 vaccination. This receptor was obtained from an adult in good health. The CDR3 protein is CASSYLHSENEKLFF. For the CDR3, the DNA is TGTGCCAGCAGTTACCTCCACTCCGAGAATGAAAAACTGTTTTTT.